Below, 26 T cell receptor beta chains from the same sample are listed, as sequenced in a study of T cells in Graves' hyperthyroidism and ophthalmopathy. Amplification yielded TCR beta CDR3 regions, with RNA transcripts as the source. A set of HTBI primers served as the primers for a first-round RT-PCR of the TCR CDR3. MiXCR, run by TCRdb on the multiplex PCR reads, gives a single entry per CDR3 protein. The sample yields 160,000 or so distinct CDR3 sequences, 9.4% seen once. Sequencing was performed on blood. These receptors all come from a woman aged 18-35 years with Graves' hyperthyroidism that later progressed to Graves' ophthalmopathy.

This clonotype was seen only a few times. The genes are TRBV19 and TRBJ1-5; D might be TRBD1 (5 bases). The germline V gene has CDR1 LNHDA and CDR2 SQIVND (reference sequence). V lost 1 base and J lost 5, with 9 bases in between. This CDR3 is 14 amino acids long. The DNA of the CDR3 is TGTGCCAGTAGTATAGTAGGGGACCATCAGCCCCAGCATTTT. This codes for CASSIVGDHQPQHF.

The CDR3 region has the DNA TGTGCCACCAGCAGGGGGCTGGCGGAGCAGTTCTTC. This translates into CATSRGLAEQFF. The chain joins TRBV15 to TRBJ2-1, with D maybe TRBD1 (5 bases). The CDR3 is 12 amino acids. Trimming took 3 bases from V and 10 from J, leaving 10 bases between them. Germline loops: CDR1 LNHNV, CDR2 YYDKDF (reference sequence).

V gene TRBV20-1 combines with J gene TRBJ2-3; TRBD2 matches at 14 bases. The length of the CDR3 is 20 residues. V trimming: 1 base; J trimming: 1 base; junction bases outside the gene matches: 13. Germline assignment: CDR1 DFQATT and CDR2 SNEGSKA (reference sequence). The CDR3 bases are TGCAGTGCTAGAGGGCGCGCGTCCGGGACTAGCGGGGGCCGCACAGATACGCAGTATTTT. Translated: CSARGRASGTSGGRTDTQYF.

This clonotype was seen many times. The chain links TRBV20-1 to TRBJ2-3; D may be TRBD2 (6 bases). CDR3 length: 15 residues. Germline CDR1 DFQATT, CDR2 SNEGSKA (reference sequence). The V gene lost 2 bases and the J gene lost 8 bases, with 20 bases spanning the gap. The CDR3 reads CSARNLAGLGSTQYF. CDR3 DNA: TGCAGTGCTAGAAATTTGGCGGGGTTAGGAAGTACGCAGTATTTT.

This clonotype was detected many times. This chain links TRBV3-1 with TRBJ1-1; D might be TRBD1 (5 bases). CDR3 length: 13 residues. V gave up 0 bases and J gave up 4 bases, with 6 bases separating them. The V gene's germline CDR1 is LGHDT and CDR2 YNNKEL (reference sequence). This CDR3 is CASSQDGGTEAFF. CDR3 DNA: TGTGCCAGCAGCCAAGATGGGGGCACTGAAGCTTTCTTT.

This clonotype has at least ten counts. The V call is TRBV20-1, the J call TRBJ2-7, with 7 bases aligning to TRBD2. V lost 6 bases, J lost 0 bases, and 5 bases stayed unmatched. There are 13 residues in the CDR3. Germline CDR1 reads DFQATT; CDR2 reads SNEGSKA (reference sequence). As DNA, the CDR3 is TGCAGTGCGACGACTAGCAGCTCCTACGAGCAGTACTTC. Translating it yields CSATTSSSYEQYF.

This clonotype occurred many times. The chain combines TRBV7-9 with TRBJ1-2; tentatively, D is TRBD1 (6 bases). The CDR3 is 12 amino acids. The germline V gene has CDR1 SEHNR and CDR2 FQNEAQ (reference sequence). V lost 5 bases and J lost 7, with 11 bases in between. CDR3 sequence (DNA): TGTGCCAGCAGCATAGGGGGGAGTGGCTACACCTTC. Protein: CASSIGGSGYTF.

This clonotype was observed at least ten times. The CDR3 region is CASSFTGAYEQYF. Here the CDR3 DNA reads TGCGCCAGCAGCTTTACAGGGGCCTACGAGCAGTACTTC. The V and J genes are TRBV5-1 and TRBJ2-7; TRBD1 aligns across 7 bases. Per the germline V gene, CDR1 is SGHRS and CDR2 is YFSETQ. This CDR3 spans 13 amino acids. With 2 bases clipped from V and 2 bases from J, the junction kept 1 base outside the gene matches.

This clonotype was detected a few times. This chain connects TRBV28 to TRBJ1-1, with no clear D. Trimming removed 5 bases from V and 7 bases from J, with 11 bases in between. From germline, CDR1 is MDHEN and CDR2 SYDVKM. The CDR3 has 12 residues. Here the CDR3 DNA reads TGTGCCAGCAGTCCTTCGGGAGATGAAGCTTTCTTT. It specifies CASSPSGDEAFF.

This clonotype turned up a few times. CDR3 loop: CASKAGGANVLTF. CDR3 DNA sequence: TGTGCCAGTAAGGCGGGAGGGGCCAACGTCCTGACTTTC. This chain connects TRBV19 to TRBJ2-6, with TRBD2 as a possible D gene (6 bases). The CDR3 contains 13 residues. Germline CDR1 and CDR2: LNHDA and SQIVND (reference sequence). V was cut by 7 bases and J by 4 bases, with 8 bases left in between.

This clonotype has at least ten counts. This sequence joins TRBV28 and TRBJ2-2; D not certain. The CDR3 sequence is 13 residues long. Germline-derived CDR1 and CDR2 are MDHEN and SYDVKM. V was trimmed by 7 bases and J by 2 bases, leaving 8 bases between them. The CDR3, as DNA: TGTGCCAGCAAGTGGGGAAACACCGGGGAGCTGTTTTTT. Translating gives CASKWGNTGELFF.

The sample holds many counts of this clonotype. CDR3 bases: TGCGCCAGCAGCCAGGTCGTGGGGTCCTATAGCAATCAGCCCCAGCATTTT. This encodes CASSQVVGSYSNQPQHF. The V call is TRBV4-1, the J call TRBJ1-5; D remains ambiguous. CDR3 length equals 17 residues. V was pared by 3 bases and J by 0 bases, with 15 bases between. Germline V gene lookup returns CDR1 MGHRA and CDR2 YSYEKL.

This clonotype has only a few counts. V usage is TRBV20-1 and J usage is TRBJ1-5; a weak D match, TRBD1 (5 bases). Germline V CDR1 and CDR2: DFQATT, SNEGSKA (reference sequence). V was shortened by 5 bases and J by 5 bases, with 16 bases between the two germline ends. The length of the CDR3 is 14 residues. The CDR3 DNA follows: TGCAGTGCTGAAGGGAATGGGGGTGATCAGCCCCAGCATTTT. It translates to CSAEGNGGDQPQHF.

J is TRBJ2-5 and V is TRBV28; 8 bases map to TRBD2. J gave up 5 bases and V 10 bases, and 9 bases lay outside the gene matches. In germline, CDR1 is MDHEN, CDR2 SYDVKM. There are 13 residues in the CDR3. The CDR3 nucleotides read TGTGCCACCGAGCGGGAGTCAAGGGAGACCCAGTACTTC. The encoded protein is CATERESRETQYF.

This clonotype occurred a few times. A much larger clone sits a single nucleotide away, making a read error possible. No conserved phenylalanine or tryptophan ends this CDR3, so it is likely a read error. The rearrangement links TRBV15 to TRBJ1-3; weak D call: TRBD1 (5 bases). CDR1 and CDR2 from the germline V gene are LNHNV and YYDKDF (reference sequence). V was clipped by 0 bases and J by 4 bases, with 10 bases between them. The CDR3 loop spans 15 amino acids. CDR3 in DNA: TGTGCCACCAGCAGAGACAGGGTACCCGGAAACACCATATATCTT. Protein sequence: CATSRDRVPGNTIYL.

This clonotype was observed a few times. V gene TRBV19 combines with J gene TRBJ2-7; no clear D gene. Germline V CDR1 and CDR2: LNHDA, SQIVND (reference sequence). Trimming took off 5 bases at V and 2 bases at J, with 10 bases between the two ends. The CDR3 covers 13 residues. The CDR3 DNA reads as TGTGCCAGTAGTGCTACAGTGACCTACGAGCAGTACTTC. It is translated as CASSATVTYEQYF.

V usage is TRBV5-1 and J usage is TRBJ2-3; TRBD2 agrees at 14 bases. Germline-derived CDR1 and CDR2 are SGHRS and YFSETQ. The CDR3 covers 18 residues. The V and J ends lost 5 bases and 0 bases, in that order; junction bases with no gene match: 8. The CDR3, as DNA: TGCGCCAGCAGGGGGACTAGCGGGGGACGATCTAGCACAGATACGCAGTATTTT. Its protein is CASRGTSGGRSSTDTQYF.

The rearrangement joins TRBV19 to TRBJ2-3; TRBD2 aligns across 10 bases. The germline gives CDR1 LNHDA, CDR2 SQIVND (reference sequence). The J segment lost 4 bases and the V segment lost 5 bases, leaving 15 bases of the junction unmatched. The CDR3 is 18 amino acids. The CDR3 loop is CASSLGTGAGGLPDTQYF. The CDR3 bases are TGTGCCAGTAGTCTCGGGACGGGAGCGGGAGGGCTCCCAGATACGCAGTATTTT.

The sample holds many counts of this clonotype. The genes are TRBV19 and TRBJ2-7; 9 bases are shared with TRBD2. V lost 4 bases, J lost 2 bases, and 6 bases stayed unmatched. The germline V gene encodes CDR1 LNHDA and CDR2 SQIVND (reference sequence). The CDR3 has 15 amino acids. The CDR3 sequence is CASSKGGGRAYEQYF. Written as DNA, the CDR3 is TGTGCCAGTAGTAAAGGTGGCGGGAGGGCCTACGAGCAGTACTTC.

This clonotype was seen ten or more times. V is TRBV7-2 and J is TRBJ2-3, with 7 bases fitting TRBD2. The V gene's germline CDR1 is SGHTA and CDR2 FQGNSA. The CDR3 has 17 residues. Trimming took 1 base from V and 3 from J; bases not matched to a gene: 10. The CDR3 is CASSLVTGGKITDTQYF. CDR3 sequence (DNA): TGTGCCAGCAGCTTAGTCACCGGGGGGAAGATAACAGATACGCAGTATTTT.

Many counts were recorded for this clonotype. This sequence joins TRBV5-1 and TRBJ1-2; D remains unclear. Trimming removed 0 bases at V and 6 bases at J, with 15 bases between. CDR1 is SGHRS, CDR2 YFSETQ, per germline. The CDR3 contains 15 residues. CDR3 DNA sequence: TGCGCCAGCAGCTTGGTGGCCCCAGAGGGTGATGGCTACACCTTC. The encoded protein is CASSLVAPEGDGYTF. The variable domain in full, with the rest retrieved from reference TRBV5-1 and TRBJ1-2, is KAGVTQTPRYLIKTRGQQVTLSCSPISGHRSVSWYQQTPGQGLQFLFEYFSETQRNKGNFPGRFSGRQFSNSRSEMNVSTLELGDSALYLCASSLVAPEGDGYTFGSGTRLTVV.

This clonotype was seen a few times. V usage is TRBV4-1 and J usage is TRBJ2-2, with D perhaps TRBD1 (5 bases). Per germline, CDR1 MGHRA and CDR2 YSYEKL. V was trimmed by 2 bases and J by 6 bases, leaving 13 bases between them. This CDR3 has 15 residues. CDR3 coding DNA: TGCGCCAGCAGCCAAACAGGAAGGACCGCCGGGGAGCTGTTTTTT. This sequence encodes CASSQTGRTAGELFF.

This clonotype was observed a handful of times. The chain recombines TRBV27 with TRBJ2-5, with 7 bases aligning to TRBD2. After removal of 6 bases from V and 4 bases from J, the junction contained 5 bases not matched to a gene. This CDR3 spans 13 amino acids. The V gene's germline CDR1 is MNHEY and CDR2 SMNVEV (reference sequence). CDR3 sequence reads: CASRGGGGETQYF. The CDR3 coding sequence is TGTGCCAGCAGGGGTGGGGGGGGAGAGACCCAGTACTTC.

The chain is built from TRBV25-1 and TRBJ1-5; D is uncertain. V was trimmed by 6 bases and J by 5 bases, leaving 14 bases between them. This CDR3 spans 14 amino acids. In germline, CDR1 is MGHDK, CDR2 SYGVNS. CDR3 residues: CASSPGRYDQPQHF. The DNA of the CDR3 is TGTGCCAGCAGCCCCGGGAGATATGATCAGCCCCAGCATTTT.

This clonotype was counted a few times. The J gene is TRBJ2-7, the V gene TRBV4-1, with D maybe TRBD1 (6 bases). The germline CDR1 and CDR2 sequences are MGHRA and YSYEKL. The V end was cut by 0 bases, the J end by 2 bases, with 8 bases between. This CDR3 has 14 amino acids. The CDR3 sequence: CASSQDRGTYEQYF. The DNA for the CDR3 is TGCGCCAGCAGCCAAGATAGGGGGACCTACGAGCAGTACTTC.

The chain employs TRBV7-3 and TRBJ1-5, with TRBD1 matching 7 bases. V dropped 5 bases and J dropped 2; count of bases not matched to a gene: 6. The CDR3 sequence is 15 residues long. Germline CDR1 and CDR2: SGHTA and FQGTGA. CDR3 bases: TGTGCCAGCAGCATAGACAGGGTTCGCAATCAGCCCCAGCATTTT. Its protein is CASSIDRVRNQPQHF. Supplemented by reference TRBV7-3 and TRBJ1-5, the full variable domain reads GAGVSQTPSNKVTEKGKYVELRCDPISGHTALYWYRQSLGQGPEFLIYFQGTGAADDSGLPNDRFFAVRPEGSVSTLKIQRTERGDSAVYLCASSIDRVRNQPQHFGDGTRLSIL.